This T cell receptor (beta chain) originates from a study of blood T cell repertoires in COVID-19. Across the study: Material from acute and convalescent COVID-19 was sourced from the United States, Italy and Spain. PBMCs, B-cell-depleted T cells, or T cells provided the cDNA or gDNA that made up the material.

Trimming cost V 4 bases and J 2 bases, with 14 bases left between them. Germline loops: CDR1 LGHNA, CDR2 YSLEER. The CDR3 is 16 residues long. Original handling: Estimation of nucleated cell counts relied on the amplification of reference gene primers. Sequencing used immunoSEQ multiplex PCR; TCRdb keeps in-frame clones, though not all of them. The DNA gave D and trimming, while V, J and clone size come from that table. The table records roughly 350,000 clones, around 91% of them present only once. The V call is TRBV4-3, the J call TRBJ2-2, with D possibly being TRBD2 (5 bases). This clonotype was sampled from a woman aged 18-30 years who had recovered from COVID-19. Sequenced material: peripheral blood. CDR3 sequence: CASSLEGRLNTGELFF. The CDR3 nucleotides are TGCGCCAGCAGCCTCGAGGGCAGGCTCAACACCGGGGAGCTGTTTTTT.